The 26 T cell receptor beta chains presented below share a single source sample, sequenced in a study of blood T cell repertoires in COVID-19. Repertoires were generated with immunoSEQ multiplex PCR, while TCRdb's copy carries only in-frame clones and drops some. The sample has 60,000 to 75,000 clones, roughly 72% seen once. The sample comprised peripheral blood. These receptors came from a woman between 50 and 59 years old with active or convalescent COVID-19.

DNA of the CDR3: TGCGCCAGCAGCTCCGGGACAGCCGCCTATGGCTACACCTTC. This translates into CASSSGTAAYGYTF. This rearrangement joins TRBV5-1 to TRBJ1-2; TRBD1 agrees at 7 bases. After removal of 3 bases from V and 4 bases from J, the junction contained 6 bases not matched to a gene. The germline V gene has CDR1 SGHRS and CDR2 YFSETQ. This CDR3 has 14 amino acids. Based on the CDR3 plus reference TRBV5-1 and TRBJ1-2, the full variable domain is KAGVTQTPRYLIKTRGQQVTLSCSPISGHRSVSWYQQTPGQGLQFLFEYFSETQRNKGNFPGRFSGRQFSNSRSEMNVSTLELGDSALYLCASSSGTAAYGYTFGSGTRLTVV.

The chain's CDR3 is CASIETSGIGTGELFF. In nucleotides, the CDR3 is TGTGCCAGTATCGAGACTAGCGGGATAGGCACCGGGGAGCTGTTTTTT. J is TRBJ2-2 and V is TRBV19, with 11 bases fitting TRBD2. The trim removed 7 bases at V and 4 bases at J, leaving 8 bases unmatched. The germline V gene has CDR1 LNHDA and CDR2 SQIVND (reference sequence). The CDR3 sequence is 16 residues long.

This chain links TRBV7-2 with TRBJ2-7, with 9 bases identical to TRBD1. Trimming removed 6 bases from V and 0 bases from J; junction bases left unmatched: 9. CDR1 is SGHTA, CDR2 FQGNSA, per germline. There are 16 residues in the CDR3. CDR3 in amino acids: CASRPNRGLSSYEQYF. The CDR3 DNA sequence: TGTGCCAGCAGACCAAACAGGGGGCTTAGCTCCTACGAGCAGTACTTC.

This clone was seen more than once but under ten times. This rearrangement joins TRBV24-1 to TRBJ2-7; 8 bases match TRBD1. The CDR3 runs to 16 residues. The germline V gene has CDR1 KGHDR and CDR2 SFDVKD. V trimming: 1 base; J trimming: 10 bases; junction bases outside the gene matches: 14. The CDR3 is CATSDFPTGAYEVQYF. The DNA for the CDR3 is TGTGCCACCAGTGATTTCCCGACAGGGGCCTACGAGGTACAGTACTTC.

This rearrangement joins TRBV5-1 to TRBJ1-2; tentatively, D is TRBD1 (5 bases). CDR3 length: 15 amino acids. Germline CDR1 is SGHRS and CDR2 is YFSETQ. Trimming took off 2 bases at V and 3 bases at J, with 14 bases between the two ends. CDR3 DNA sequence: TGCGCCAGCAGCTTTGCTGGGGCAACCCACTATGGCTACACCTTC. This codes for CASSFAGATHYGYTF.

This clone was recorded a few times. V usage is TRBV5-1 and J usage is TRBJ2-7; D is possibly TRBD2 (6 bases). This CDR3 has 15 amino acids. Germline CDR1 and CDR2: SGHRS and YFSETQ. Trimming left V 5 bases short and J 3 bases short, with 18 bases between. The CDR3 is CASSEVGTADYEQYF. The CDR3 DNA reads TGCGCCAGCAGTGAGGTGGGGACTGCCGACTACGAGCAGTACTTC.

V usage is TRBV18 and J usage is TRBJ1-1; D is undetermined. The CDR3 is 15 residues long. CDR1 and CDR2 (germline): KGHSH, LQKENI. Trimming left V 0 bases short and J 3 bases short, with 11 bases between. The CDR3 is CASSPPSTRDTEAFF. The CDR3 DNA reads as TGTGCCAGCTCACCACCGTCCACTCGGGACACTGAAGCTTTCTTT.

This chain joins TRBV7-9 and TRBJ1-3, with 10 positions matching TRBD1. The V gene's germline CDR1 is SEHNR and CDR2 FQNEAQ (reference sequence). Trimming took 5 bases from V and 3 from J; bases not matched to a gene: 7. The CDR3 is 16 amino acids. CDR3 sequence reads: CASSIRRDRGGNTIYF. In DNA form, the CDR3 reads TGTGCCAGCAGCATACGCCGGGACAGGGGTGGAAACACCATATATTTT. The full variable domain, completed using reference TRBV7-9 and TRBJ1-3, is DTGVSQNPRHKITKRGQNVTFRCDPISEHNRLYWYRQTLGQGPEFLTYFQNEAQLEKSRLLSDRFSAERPKGSFSTLEIQRTEQGDSAMYLCASSIRRDRGGNTIYFGEGSWLTVV.

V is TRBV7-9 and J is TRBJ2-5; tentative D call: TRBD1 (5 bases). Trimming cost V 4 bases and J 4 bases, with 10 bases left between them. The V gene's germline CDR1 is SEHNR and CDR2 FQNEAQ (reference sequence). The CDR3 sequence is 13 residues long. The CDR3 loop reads CASSYQGGETQYF. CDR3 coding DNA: TGTGCCAGCAGCTATCAGGGTGGAGAGACCCAGTACTTC.

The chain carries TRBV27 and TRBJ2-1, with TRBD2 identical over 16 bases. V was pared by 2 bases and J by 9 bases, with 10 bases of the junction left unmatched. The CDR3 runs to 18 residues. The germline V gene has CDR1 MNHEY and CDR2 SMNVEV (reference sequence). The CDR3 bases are TGTGCCAGCAGTTTACCGGGACTAGCGGGAGGGCCGGAGTCTGAGCAGTTCTTC. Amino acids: CASSLPGLAGGPESEQFF.

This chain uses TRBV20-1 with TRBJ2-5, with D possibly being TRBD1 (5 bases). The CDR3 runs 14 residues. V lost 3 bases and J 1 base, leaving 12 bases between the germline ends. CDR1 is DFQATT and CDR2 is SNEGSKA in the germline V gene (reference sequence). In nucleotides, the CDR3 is TGCAGTGCTAGTGGGTGGACACGCCAAGAGACCCAGTACTTC. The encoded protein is CSASGWTRQETQYF.

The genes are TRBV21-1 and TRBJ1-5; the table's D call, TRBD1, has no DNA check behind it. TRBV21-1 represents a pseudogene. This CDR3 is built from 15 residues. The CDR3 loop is CASTFSQGSGQPQHF. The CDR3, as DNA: TGTGCCAGCACCTTTAGTCAGGGGTCGGGTCAGCCCCAGCATTTT.

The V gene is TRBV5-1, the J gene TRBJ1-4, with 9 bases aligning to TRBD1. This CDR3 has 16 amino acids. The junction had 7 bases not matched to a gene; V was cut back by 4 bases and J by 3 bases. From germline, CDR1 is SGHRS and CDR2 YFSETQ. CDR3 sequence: CASSTGQGWANEKLFF. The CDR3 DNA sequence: TGCGCCAGCAGCACGGGACAGGGTTGGGCTAATGAAAAACTGTTTTTT. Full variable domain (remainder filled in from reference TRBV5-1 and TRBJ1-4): KAGVTQTPRYLIKTRGQQVTLSCSPISGHRSVSWYQQTPGQGLQFLFEYFSETQRNKGNFPGRFSGRQFSNSRSEMNVSTLELGDSALYLCASSTGQGWANEKLFFGSGTQLSVL.

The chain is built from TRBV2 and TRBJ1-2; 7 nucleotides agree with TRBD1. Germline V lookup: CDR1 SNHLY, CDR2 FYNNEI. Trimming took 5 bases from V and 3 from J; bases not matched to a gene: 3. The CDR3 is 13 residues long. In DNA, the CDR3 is TGTGCCAGCAGTCTCCAGGGGGACTATGGCTACACCTTC. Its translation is CASSLQGDYGYTF.

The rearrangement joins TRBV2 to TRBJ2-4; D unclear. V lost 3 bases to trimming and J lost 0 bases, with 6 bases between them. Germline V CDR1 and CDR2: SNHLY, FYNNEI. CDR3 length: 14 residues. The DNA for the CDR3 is TGTGCCAGCAGTGACCCCCTAGCCAAAAACATTCAGTACTTC. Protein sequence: CASSDPLAKNIQYF.

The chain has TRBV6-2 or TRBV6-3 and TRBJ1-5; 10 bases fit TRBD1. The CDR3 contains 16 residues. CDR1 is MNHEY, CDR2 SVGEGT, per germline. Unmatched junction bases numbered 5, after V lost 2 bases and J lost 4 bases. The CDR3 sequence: CASSYETGGRNQPQHF. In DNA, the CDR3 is TGTGCCAGCAGTTACGAGACAGGGGGCAGGAATCAGCCCCAGCATTTT.

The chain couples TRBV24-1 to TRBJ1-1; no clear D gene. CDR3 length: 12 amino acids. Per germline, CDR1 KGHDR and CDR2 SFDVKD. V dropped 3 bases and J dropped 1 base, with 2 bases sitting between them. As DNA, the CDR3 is TGTGCCACCAGTGATCAGAACACTGAAGCTTTCTTT. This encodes CATSDQNTEAFF.

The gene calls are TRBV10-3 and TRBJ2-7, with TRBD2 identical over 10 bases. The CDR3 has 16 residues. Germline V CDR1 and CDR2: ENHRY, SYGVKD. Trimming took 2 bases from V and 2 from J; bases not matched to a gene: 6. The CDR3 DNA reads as TGTGCCATCAGTGAGGGACTAGCGGATAGTGCCTACGAGCAGTACTTC. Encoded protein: CAISEGLADSAYEQYF.

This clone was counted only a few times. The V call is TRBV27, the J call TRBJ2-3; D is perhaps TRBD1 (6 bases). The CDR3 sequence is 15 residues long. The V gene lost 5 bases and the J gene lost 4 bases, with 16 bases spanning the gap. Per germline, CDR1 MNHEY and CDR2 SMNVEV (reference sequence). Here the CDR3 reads CASSPNRVAPDTQYF. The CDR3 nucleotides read TGTGCCAGCAGTCCCAACAGGGTTGCGCCAGATACGCAGTATTTT.

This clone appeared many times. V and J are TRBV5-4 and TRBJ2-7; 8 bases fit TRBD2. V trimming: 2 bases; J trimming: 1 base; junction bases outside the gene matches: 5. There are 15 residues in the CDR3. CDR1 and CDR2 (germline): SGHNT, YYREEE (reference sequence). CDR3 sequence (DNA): TGTGCCAGCAGCTTCCCGGGAGGGCGGTCCTACGAGCAGTACTTC. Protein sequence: CASSFPGGRSYEQYF.

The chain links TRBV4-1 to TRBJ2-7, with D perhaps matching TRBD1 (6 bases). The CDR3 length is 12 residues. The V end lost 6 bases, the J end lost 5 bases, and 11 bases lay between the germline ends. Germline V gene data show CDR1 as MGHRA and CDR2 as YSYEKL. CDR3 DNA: TGCGCCAGCAGTCTGACAGGCGACGAGCAGTACTTC. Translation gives CASSLTGDEQYF.

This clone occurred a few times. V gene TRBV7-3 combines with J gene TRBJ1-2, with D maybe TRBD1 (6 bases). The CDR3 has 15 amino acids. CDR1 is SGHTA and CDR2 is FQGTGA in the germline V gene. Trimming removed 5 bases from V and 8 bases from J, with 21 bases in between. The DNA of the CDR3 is TGTGCCAGCAGCCCGACGCCGGGACAACCGAGGGGCTACACCTTC. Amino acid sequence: CASSPTPGQPRGYTF.

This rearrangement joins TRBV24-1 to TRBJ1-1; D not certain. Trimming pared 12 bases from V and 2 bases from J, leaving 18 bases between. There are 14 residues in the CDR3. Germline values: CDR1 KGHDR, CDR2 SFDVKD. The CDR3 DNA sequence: TGTGCCCCGAACCTCCCGGCGGTCAACACTGAAGCTTTCTTT. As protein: CAPNLPAVNTEAFF.

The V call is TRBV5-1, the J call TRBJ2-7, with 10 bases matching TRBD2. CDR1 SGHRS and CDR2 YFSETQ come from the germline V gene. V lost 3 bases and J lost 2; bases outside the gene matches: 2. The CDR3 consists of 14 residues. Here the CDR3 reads CASSWTSGTYEQYF. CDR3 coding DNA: TGCGCCAGCAGCTGGACTAGCGGAACCTACGAGCAGTACTTC.

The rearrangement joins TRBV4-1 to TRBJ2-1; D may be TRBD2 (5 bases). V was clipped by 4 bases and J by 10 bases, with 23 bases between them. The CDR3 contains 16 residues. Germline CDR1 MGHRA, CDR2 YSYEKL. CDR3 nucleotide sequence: TGCGCCAGCAGCCCCCCGGACTTCACGGCGGTGGACGAGCAGTTCTTC. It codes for CASSPPDFTAVDEQFF.

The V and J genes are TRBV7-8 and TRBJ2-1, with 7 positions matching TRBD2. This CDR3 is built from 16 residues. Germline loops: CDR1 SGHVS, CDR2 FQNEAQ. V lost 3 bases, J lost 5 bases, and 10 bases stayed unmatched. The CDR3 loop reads CASSLARTRPHNEQFF. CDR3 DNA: TGTGCCAGCAGCTTGGCCCGGACTAGGCCGCACAATGAGCAGTTCTTC.